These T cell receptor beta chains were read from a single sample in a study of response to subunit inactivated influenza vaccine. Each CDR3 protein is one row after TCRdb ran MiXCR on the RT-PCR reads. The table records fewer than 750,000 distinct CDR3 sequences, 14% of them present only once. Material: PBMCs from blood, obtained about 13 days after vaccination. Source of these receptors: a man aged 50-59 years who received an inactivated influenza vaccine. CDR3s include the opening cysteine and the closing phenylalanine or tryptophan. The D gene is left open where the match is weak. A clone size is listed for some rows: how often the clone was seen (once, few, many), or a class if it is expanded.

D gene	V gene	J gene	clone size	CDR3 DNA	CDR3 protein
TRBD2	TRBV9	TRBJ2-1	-	TGTGCCAGCAGCGCTAGCGGGGGGAAGAACAATGAGCAGTTCTTC	CASSASGGKNNEQFF
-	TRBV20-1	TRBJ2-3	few	TGCAGTGCTAGATCGCCGGCGGTCTTACGAGATACGCAGTATTTT	CSARSPAVLRDTQYF
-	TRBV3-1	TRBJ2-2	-	TGTGCCAGCAGCCAACCCCGGACGGCGGGCGGGGAGCTGTTTTTT	CASSQPRTAGGELFF
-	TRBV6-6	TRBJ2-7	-	TGTGCCAGCAGTTACGACGGGGACTACGAGCAGTACTTC	CASSYDGDYEQYF
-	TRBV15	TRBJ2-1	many	TGTGCCACCAGCAGCCAAGAGTTAGGGGGTGAGCAGTTCTTC	CATSSQELGGEQFF
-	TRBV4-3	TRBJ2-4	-	TGCGCCAGCAGCCAAGACAGGACCATAGCCAAAAACATTCAGTACTTC	CASSQDRTIAKNIQYF
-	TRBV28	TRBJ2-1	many	TGTGCCAGCAGTTCCCCTACTAGGATTTTCAATGAGCAGTTCTTC	CASSSPTRIFNEQFF
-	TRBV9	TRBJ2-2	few	TGTGCCAGCAGCGCCCTGCCCTACTCGAACACCGGGGAGCTGTTTTTT	CASSALPYSNTGELFF
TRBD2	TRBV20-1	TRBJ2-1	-	TGCAGTGCCCGACTAGCGGGGGCGCCCAGTGCTACTGAGCAGTTCTTC	CSARLAGAPSATEQFF
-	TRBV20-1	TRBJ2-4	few	TGCAGTGCTAGTGTGGATCTCAAAAACATTCAGTACTTC	CSASVDLKNIQYF
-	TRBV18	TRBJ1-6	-	TGTGCCAGCTCACCAAGTGGGGGAGCATCTAATTCACCCCTCCACTTT	CASSPSGGASNSPLHF
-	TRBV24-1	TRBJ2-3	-	TGTGCCACCAGTGATTTAATGGCGGGCACAGATACGCAGTATTTT	CATSDLMAGTDTQYF
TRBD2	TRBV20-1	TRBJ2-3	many	TGCAGTGCGCCAGGACTAGCAGGAAGGACGGATACGCAGTATTTT	CSAPGLAGRTDTQYF
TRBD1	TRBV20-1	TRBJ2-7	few	TGCAGTGCTAGAGACACAGGGGCTCCCCGCTCCTACGAGCAGTACTTC	CSARDTGAPRSYEQYF
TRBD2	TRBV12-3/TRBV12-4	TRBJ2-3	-	TGTGCCAGCAGTTTCGGGACTAGTCGGGGGGCAGATACGCAGTATTTT	CASSFGTSRGADTQYF
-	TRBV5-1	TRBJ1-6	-	TGCGCCAGCAGCGGATACCGGCTCTCCGGGACCCACCCTTCACCCCTCCACTTT	CASSGYRLSGTHPSPLHF
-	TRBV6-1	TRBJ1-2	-	TGTGCCAGCAGCGAGGGAACTAACTATGGCTACACCTTC	CASSEGTNYGYTF
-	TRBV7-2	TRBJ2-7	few	TGTGCCAGCAGCGAGAGAGGGCTAGCTCCCTACGAGCAGTACTTC	CASSERGLAPYEQYF
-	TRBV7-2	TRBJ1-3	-	TGTGCCAGCAGCGATGGACTTTACACCTCTGGAAACACCATATATTTT	CASSDGLYTSGNTIYF
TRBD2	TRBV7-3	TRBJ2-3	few	TGTGCCAGCAGCTTAACGGGACTAGCGGGAAGGGATACGCAGTATTTT	CASSLTGLAGRDTQYF
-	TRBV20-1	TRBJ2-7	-	TGCAGTGCTAGACCTCTTTCACGGGCCTCATCCTACGAGCAGTACTTC	CSARPLSRASSYEQYF
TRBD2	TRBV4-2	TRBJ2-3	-	TGTGCCAGCAGCCAAGTTAGCGGGGGAATCACAGATACGCAGTATTTT	CASSQVSGGITDTQYF
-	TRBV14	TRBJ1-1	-	TGTGCCAGCAGCCAATCAAGAGGCAGGCGATTAACTGAAGCTTTCTTT	CASSQSRGRRLTEAFF
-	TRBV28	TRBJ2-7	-	TGTGCCAGCAGTTTATCGGGTCTAGCTTCCTACGAGCAGTACTTC	CASSLSGLASYEQYF
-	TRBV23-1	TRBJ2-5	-	TGCGCTCGATACACCGGGGGACAAGAGACCCAGTACTTC	CARYTGGQETQYF
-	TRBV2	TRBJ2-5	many	TGTGCCAGCACTCTAGGAGGGATGATTCAAGAGACCCAGTACTTC	CASTLGGMIQETQYF
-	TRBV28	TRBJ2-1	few	TGTGCCAGCAGCGCGTCTACTTACGGGAGTAGGGCCATCAATGAGCAGTTCTTC	CASSASTYGSRAINEQFF
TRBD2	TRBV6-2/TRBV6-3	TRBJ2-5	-	TGTGCCAGCAGTTACGAGGCTAGCGGACACTCTATTCAAGAGACCCAGTACTTC	CASSYEASGHSIQETQYF
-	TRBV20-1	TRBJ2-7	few	TGCAGTGCTAGAGATGGGACGGCTTCCTACGAGCAGTACTTC	CSARDGTASYEQYF
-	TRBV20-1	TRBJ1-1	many	TGCAGTGCTCCGAACCCTCGGACATCGGGAGGCGCTGAAGCTTTCTTT	CSAPNPRTSGGAEAFF
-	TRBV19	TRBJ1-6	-	TGTGCCAGTAGTCCAGGGACGCGAAGTTCACCCCTCCACTTT	CASSPGTRSSPLHF
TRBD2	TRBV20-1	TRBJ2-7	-	TGCAGTGCTCCGCGCGCGGGGGGCGCCTACGAGCAGTACTTC	CSAPRAGGAYEQYF
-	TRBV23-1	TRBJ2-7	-	TGCGCCAGCAGTCAGGCAGGACTATCCTACGAGCAGTACTTC	CASSQAGLSYEQYF
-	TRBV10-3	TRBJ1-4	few	TGTGCCATCAGTAGGGTCCTCAGTGAAAAACTGTTTTTT	CAISRVLSEKLFF
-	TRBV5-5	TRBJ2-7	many	TGTGCCAGCAGCTCCCAGAGCTCCTACGAGCAGTACTTC	CASSSQSSYEQYF
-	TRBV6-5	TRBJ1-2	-	TGTGCCAGCAGTTACAGGGGAGAATATGGCTACACCTTC	CASSYRGEYGYTF
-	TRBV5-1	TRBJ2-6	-	TGCGCCAGCAGCTTGGGGTCAGGCGATTCTGGGGCCAACGTCCTGACTTTC	CASSLGSGDSGANVLTF
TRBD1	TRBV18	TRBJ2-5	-	TGTGCCAGCTCCCCCAACGACAGGGTTGGGACCCAGTACTTC	CASSPNDRVGTQYF
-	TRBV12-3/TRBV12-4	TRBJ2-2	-	TGTGCCAGCGGTCCGGGACATTTGAACACCGGGGAGCTGTTTTTT	CASGPGHLNTGELFF
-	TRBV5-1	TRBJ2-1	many	TGCGCCAGCAGTGGGGGGTTGAGCTCCTACAATGAGCAGTTCTTC	CASSGGLSSYNEQFF